The rows below give T cell receptor gamma chains drawn from one sample of a study of γδ T cells in repeated Plasmodium falciparum infection. TCRdb re-called the multiplex PCR reads via CATT. The sample records 25,000 to 30,000 gamma-chain clones, about 3% being singletons. Material: gamma-delta T cells from blood. Receptors originate from a pool of human donors (malaria-infected and uninfected, not separated). CDR3s include the opening cysteine and the closing phenylalanine or tryptophan. Not all rows give a size; the values are once, few, many and, for expanded clones, a class.

v_call	j_call	clone_size	cdr3_nt	cdr3_aa
TRGV9	TRGJP	medium-sized	TGTGCCTTGTGGGAGCCCCCGGTGGGCAAAAAAATCAAGGTATTT	CALWEPPVGKKIKVF
TRGV2	TRGJP2	many	TGTGCCACCTGGGACGGGCGGGGGGATAGTAGTGATTGGATCAAGACGTTT	CATWDGRGDSSDWIKTF
TRGV2	TRGJ1/TRGJ2	many	TGTGCCACCTGGGACGAATCCCATTATAAGAAACTCTTT	CATWDESHYKKLF
TRGV9	TRGJ1/TRGJ2	many	TGTGCCTTGTGGGAGGTGGGCAAGGTTTGTTATAAGAAACTCTTT	CALWEVGKVCYKKLF
TRGV2	TRGJP2	many	TGTGCCACCTGGGACGGGCTGATTTGGCCCCATTGGATCAAGACGTTT	CATWDGLIWPHWIKTF
TRGV9	TRGJ1/TRGJ2	medium-sized	TGTGCCTTGTGGGAGGTGCAATATTATAAGAAACTCTTT	CALWEVQYYKKLF
TRGV2	TRGJ1/TRGJ2	many	TGTGCCACCTGGGACGGGAGGGCTGATTATTATAAGAAACTCTTT	CATWDGRADYYKKLF
TRGV3	TRGJP	NA	TGTGCCACCTGGGACAGGCCGACAGAGTTGGGCAAAAAAATCAAGGTATTT	CATWDRPTELGKKIKVF
TRGV3	TRGJ1/TRGJ2	many	TGTGCCACCTGGATAGGGTGGGTGAAACTCTTT	CATWIGWVKLF
TRGV9	TRGJ1/TRGJ2	many	TGTGCCTTGTGGGAGGTGTCAAAATCGATGAATTATTATAAGAAACTCTTT	CALWEVSKSMNYYKKLF
TRGV2	TRGJ1/TRGJ2	many	TGTGCCACCTGGGACGGGCAACTTTGGAATTATAAGAAACTCTTT	CATWDGQLWNYKKLF
TRGV5	TRGJP	many	TGTGCCACCTGGGCACCACACCAAGAGTTGGGCAAAAAAATCAAGGTATTT	CATWAPHQELGKKIKVF
TRGV9	TRGJ1/TRGJ2	medium-sized	TGTGCCTTGTGGGAGGGACCTTATTATAAGAAACTCTTT	CALWEGPYYKKLF
TRGV9	TRGJ1/TRGJ2	large	TGTGCCTTGTGGGAGGTGCGGTATAAGAAACTCTTT	CALWEVRYKKLF
TRGV8	TRGJ1/TRGJ2	many	TGTGCCACCTGGGATAGATACAATTATTATAAGAAACTCTTT	CATWDRYNYYKKLF
TRGV3	TRGJ1/TRGJ2	many	TGTGCCACCTGGGACAGGCTATACTATAAGAAACTCTTT	CATWDRLYYKKLF
TRGV8	TRGJ1/TRGJ2	many	TGTGCCACCTGGGATAGAAACGAGAAACTCTTT	CATWDRNEKLF
TRGV9	TRGJ1/TRGJ2	medium-sized	TGTGCCTTGTGGGTTAAGAAACTCTTT	CALWVKKLF
TRGV2	TRGJ1/TRGJ2	many	TGTGCCACCTGGGACGGGCCAATCTTAAAGAATTATTATAAGAAACTCTTT	CATWDGPILKNYYKKLF
TRGV2	TRGJ1/TRGJ2	many	TGTGCCACCTGGGACGGAGGCTATAAGAAACTCTTT	CATWDGGYKKLF
TRGV9	TRGJP	medium-sized	TGTGCCTTGTGGGGGGGCGCGGAGTTGGGCAAAAAAATCAAGGTATTT	CALWGGAELGKKIKVF
TRGV4	TRGJ1/TRGJ2	NA	TGTGCCACCTGGGATCAGTGGCGGTATAAGAAACTCTTT	CATWDQWRYKKLF
TRGV9	TRGJP1	many	TGTGCCTTGTGGAGGTATACCACTGGTTGGTTCAAGATATTT	CALWRYTTGWFKIF